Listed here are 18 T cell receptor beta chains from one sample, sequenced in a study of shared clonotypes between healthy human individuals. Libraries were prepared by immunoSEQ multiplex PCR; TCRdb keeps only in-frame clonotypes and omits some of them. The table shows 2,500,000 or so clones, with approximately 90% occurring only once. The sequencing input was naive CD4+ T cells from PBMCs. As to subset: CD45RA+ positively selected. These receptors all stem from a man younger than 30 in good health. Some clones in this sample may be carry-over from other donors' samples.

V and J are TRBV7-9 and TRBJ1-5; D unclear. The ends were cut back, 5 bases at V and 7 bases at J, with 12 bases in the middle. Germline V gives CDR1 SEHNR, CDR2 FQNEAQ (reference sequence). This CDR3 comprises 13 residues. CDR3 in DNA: TGTGCCAGCAGCGAAATAGGCGGGCAGCCCCAGCATTTT. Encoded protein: CASSEIGGQPQHF.

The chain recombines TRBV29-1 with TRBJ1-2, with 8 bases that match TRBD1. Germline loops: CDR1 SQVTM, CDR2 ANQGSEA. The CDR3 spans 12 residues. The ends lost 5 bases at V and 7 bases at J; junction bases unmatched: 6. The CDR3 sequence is CSVSDRVGGYTF. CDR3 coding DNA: TGCAGCGTTTCGGACAGGGTTGGTGGCTACACCTTC. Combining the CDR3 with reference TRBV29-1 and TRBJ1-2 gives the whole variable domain SAVISQKPSRDICQRGTSLTIQCQVDSQVTMMFWYRQQPGQSLTLIATANQGSEATYESGFVIDKFPISRPNLTFSTLTVSNMSPEDSSIYLCSVSDRVGGYTFGSGTRLTVV.

The CDR3 is CSVEGTDYEQYF. CDR3 coding DNA: TGCAGCGTTGAAGGGACAGATTACGAGCAGTACTTC. The V call is TRBV29-1, the J call TRBJ2-7; possible D gene TRBD1, 6 bases. V was pared by 1 base and J by 4 bases, with 8 bases between. Germline V gene data show CDR1 as SQVTM and CDR2 as ANQGSEA. The CDR3 totals 12 residues.

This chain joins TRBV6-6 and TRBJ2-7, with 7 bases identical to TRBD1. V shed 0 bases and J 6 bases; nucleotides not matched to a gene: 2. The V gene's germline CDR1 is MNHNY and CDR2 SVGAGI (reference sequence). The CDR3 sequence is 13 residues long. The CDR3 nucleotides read TGTGCCAGCAGTTACTCGACAGGGTCCGAGCAGTACTTC. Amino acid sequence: CASSYSTGSEQYF.

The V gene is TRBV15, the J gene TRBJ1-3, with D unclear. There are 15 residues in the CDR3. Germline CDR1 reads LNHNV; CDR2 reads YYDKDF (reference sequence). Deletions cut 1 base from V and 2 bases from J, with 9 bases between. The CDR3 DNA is TGTGCCACCAGCAGAGGGCAGTGGACTGGAAACACCATATATTTT. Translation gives CATSRGQWTGNTIYF. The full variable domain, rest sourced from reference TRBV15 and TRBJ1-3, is DAMVIQNPRYQVTQFGKPVTLSCSQTLNHNVMYWYQQKSSQAPKLLFHYYDKDFNNEADTPDNFQSRRPNTSFCFLDIRSPGLGDTAMYLCATSRGQWTGNTIYFGEGSWLTVV.

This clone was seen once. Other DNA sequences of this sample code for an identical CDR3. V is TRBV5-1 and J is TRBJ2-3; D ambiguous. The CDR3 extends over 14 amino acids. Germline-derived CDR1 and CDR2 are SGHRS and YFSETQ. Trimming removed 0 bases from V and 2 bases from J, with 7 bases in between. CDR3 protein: CASSLGEPTDTQYF. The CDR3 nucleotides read TGCGCCAGCAGCTTGGGGGAACCCACAGATACGCAGTATTTT.

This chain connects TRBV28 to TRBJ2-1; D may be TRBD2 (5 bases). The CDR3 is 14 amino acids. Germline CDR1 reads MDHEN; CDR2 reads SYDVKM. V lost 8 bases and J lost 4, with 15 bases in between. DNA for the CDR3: TGTGCCAGCCGTACCGGGATCCCTTACAATGAGCAGTTCTTC. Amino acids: CASRTGIPYNEQFF.

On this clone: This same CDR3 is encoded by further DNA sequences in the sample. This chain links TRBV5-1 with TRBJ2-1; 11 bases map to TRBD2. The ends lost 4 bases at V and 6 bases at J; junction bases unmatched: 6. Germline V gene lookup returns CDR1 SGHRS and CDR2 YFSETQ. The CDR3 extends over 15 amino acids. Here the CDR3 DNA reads TGCGCCAGCAGCCTCGGACTAGCGGGCATCAATGAGCAGTTCTTC. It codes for CASSLGLAGINEQFF.

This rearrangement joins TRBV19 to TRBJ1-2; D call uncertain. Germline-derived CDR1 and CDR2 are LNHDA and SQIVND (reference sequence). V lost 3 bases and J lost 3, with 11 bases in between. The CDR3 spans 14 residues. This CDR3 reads CASSIFPGDYGYTF. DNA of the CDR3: TGTGCCAGTAGTATCTTCCCGGGAGACTATGGCTACACCTTC.

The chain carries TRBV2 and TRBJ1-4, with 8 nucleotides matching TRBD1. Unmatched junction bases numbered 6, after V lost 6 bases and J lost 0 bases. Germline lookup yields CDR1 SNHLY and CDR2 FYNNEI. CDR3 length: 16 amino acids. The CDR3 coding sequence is TGTGCCAGCAGAGCCGGGACAGGCCCAACTAATGAAAAACTGTTTTTT. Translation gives CASRAGTGPTNEKLFF.

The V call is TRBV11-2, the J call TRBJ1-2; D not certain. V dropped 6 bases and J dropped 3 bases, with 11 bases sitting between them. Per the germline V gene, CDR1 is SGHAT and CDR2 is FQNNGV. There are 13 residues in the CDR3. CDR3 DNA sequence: TGTGCCAGCAGTAGTAGCCAGGACTATGGCTACACCTTC. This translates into CASSSSQDYGYTF.

CDR3 in amino acids: CASSLQPNNYGYTF. In DNA form, the CDR3 reads TGCGCCAGCAGCTTACAGCCGAATAACTATGGCTACACCTTC. This rearrangement joins TRBV5-1 to TRBJ1-2, with unresolved D. Germline loops: CDR1 SGHRS, CDR2 YFSETQ. The CDR3 is 14 amino acids. Trimming left V 2 bases short and J 1 base short, with 9 bases between.

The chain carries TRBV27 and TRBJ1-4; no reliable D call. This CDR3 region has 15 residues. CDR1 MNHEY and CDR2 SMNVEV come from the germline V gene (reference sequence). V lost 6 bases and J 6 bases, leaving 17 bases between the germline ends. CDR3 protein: CASSLGRAMDEKLFF. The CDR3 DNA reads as TGTGCCAGCAGCCTAGGGAGGGCGATGGATGAAAAACTGTTTTTT. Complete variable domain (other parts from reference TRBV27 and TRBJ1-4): EAQVTQNPRYLITVTGKKLTVTCSQNMNHEYMSWYRQDPGLGLRQIYYSMNVEVTDKGDVPEGYKVSRKEKRNFPLILESPSPNQTSLYFCASSLGRAMDEKLFFGSGTQLSVL.

CDR3 in DNA: TGTGCCAGCAGTGAAGTTCGTTTCCTAGCGGGCGCACAAGAGACCCAGTACTTC. Amino acid sequence: CASSEVRFLAGAQETQYF. This sequence joins TRBV6-1 and TRBJ2-5; 8 positions agree with TRBD2. The CDR3 sequence is 18 residues long. CDR1 MNHNS and CDR2 SASEGT come from the germline V gene. The V and J ends lost 1 base and 2 bases, in that order; junction bases with no gene match: 12.

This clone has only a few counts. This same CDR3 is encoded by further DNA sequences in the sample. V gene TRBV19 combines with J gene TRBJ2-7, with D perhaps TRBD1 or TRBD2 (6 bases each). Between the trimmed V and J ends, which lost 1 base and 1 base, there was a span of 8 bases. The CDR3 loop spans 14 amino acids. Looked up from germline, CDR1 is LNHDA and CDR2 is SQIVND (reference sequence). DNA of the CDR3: TGTGCCAGTAGTATAGGAGGGGGGTCCTACGAGCAGTACTTC. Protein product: CASSIGGGSYEQYF.

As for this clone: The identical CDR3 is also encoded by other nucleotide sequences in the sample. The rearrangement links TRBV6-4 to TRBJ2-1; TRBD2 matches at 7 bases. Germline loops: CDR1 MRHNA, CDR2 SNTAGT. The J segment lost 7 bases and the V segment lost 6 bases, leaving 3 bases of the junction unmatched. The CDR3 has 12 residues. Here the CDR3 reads CASSGGGNEQFF. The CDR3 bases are TGTGCCAGCAGCGGCGGGGGTAATGAGCAGTTCTTC.

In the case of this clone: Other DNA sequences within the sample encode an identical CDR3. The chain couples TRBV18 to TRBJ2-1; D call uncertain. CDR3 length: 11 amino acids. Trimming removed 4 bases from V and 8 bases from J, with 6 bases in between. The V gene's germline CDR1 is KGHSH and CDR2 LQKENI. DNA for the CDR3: TGTGCCAGCTCACTTTTAGATGAGCAGTTCTTC. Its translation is CASSLLDEQFF. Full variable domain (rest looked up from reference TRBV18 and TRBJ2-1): NAGVMQNPRHLVRRRGQEARLRCSPMKGHSHVYWYRQLPEEGLKFMVYLQKENIIDESGMPKERFSAEFPKEGPSILRIQQVVRGDSAAYFCASSLLDEQFFGPGTRLTVL.

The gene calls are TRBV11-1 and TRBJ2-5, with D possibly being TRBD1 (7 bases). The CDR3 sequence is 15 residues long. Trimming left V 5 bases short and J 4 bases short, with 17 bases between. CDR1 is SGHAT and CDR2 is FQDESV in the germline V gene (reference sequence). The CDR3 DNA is TGTGCCAGCAGCCCGGCCGGAGGGGGCGGAGAGACCCAGTACTTC. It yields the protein CASSPAGGGGETQYF.